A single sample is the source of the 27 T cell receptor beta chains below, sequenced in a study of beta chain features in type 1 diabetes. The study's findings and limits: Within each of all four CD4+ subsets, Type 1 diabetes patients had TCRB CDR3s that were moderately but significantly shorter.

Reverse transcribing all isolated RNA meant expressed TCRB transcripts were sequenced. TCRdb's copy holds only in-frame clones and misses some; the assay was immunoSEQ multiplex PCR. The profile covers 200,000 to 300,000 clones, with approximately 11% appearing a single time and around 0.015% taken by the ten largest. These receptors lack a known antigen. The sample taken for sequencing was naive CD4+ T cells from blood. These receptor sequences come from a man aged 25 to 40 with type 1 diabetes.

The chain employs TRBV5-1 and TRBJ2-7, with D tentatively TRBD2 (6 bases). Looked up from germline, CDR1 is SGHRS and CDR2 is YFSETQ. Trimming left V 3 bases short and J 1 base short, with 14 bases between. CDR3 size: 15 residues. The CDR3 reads CASSSGTGVSYEQYF. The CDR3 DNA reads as TGCGCCAGCAGCTCAGGGACGGGGGTTTCCTACGAGCAGTACTTC.

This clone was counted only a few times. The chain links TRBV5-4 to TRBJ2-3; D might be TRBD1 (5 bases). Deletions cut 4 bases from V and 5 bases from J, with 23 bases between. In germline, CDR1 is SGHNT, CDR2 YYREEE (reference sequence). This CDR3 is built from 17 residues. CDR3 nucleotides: TGTGCCAGCAGCCAAAAGGGCTGGGGCATTTCACAAGATACGCAGTATTTT. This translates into CASSQKGWGISQDTQYF.

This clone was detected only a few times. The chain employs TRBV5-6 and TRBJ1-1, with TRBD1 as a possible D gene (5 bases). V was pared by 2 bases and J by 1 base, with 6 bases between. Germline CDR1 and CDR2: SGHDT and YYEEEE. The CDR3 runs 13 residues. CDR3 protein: CASSFRANTEAFF. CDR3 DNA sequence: TGTGCCAGCAGCTTCAGGGCGAACACTGAAGCTTTCTTT.

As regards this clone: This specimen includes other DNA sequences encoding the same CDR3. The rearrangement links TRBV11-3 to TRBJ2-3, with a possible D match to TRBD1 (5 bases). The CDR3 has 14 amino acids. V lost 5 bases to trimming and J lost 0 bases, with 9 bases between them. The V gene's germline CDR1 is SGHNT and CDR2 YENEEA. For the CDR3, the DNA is TGTGCCAGCAGCCCCGGACAAAGCACAGATACGCAGTATTTT. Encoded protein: CASSPGQSTDTQYF.

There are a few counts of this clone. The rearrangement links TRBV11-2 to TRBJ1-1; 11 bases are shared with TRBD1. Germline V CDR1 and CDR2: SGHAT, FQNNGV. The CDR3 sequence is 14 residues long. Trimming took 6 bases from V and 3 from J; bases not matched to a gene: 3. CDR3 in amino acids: CASRGQGGYTEAFF. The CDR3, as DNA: TGTGCCAGCAGGGGACAGGGGGGGTACACTGAAGCTTTCTTT.

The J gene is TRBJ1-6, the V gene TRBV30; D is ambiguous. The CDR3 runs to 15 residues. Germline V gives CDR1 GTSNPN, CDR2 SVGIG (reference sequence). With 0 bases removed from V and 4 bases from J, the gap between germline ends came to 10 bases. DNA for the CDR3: TGTGCCTGGAGTGTTCCTCAGACTTATAATTCACCCCTCCACTTT. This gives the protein CAWSVPQTYNSPLHF.

The CDR3 DNA sequence: TGTGCCAGCAGCTCGGGGACAGGGAATTCACCCCTCCACTTT. Protein sequence: CASSSGTGNSPLHF. The rearrangement joins TRBV11-3 to TRBJ1-6; 9 positions agree with TRBD1. Germline V CDR1 and CDR2: SGHNT, YENEEA. With 4 bases clipped from V and 7 bases from J, the junction kept 2 bases outside the gene matches. The CDR3 is made up of 14 amino acids.

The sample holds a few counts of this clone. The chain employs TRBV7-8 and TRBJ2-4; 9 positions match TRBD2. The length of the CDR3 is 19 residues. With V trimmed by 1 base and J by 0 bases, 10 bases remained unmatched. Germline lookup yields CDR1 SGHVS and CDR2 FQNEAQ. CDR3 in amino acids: CASSLDTSGSGLAKNIQYF. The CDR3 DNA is TGTGCCAGCAGCTTAGACACTAGCGGGTCGGGGCTAGCCAAAAACATTCAGTACTTC.

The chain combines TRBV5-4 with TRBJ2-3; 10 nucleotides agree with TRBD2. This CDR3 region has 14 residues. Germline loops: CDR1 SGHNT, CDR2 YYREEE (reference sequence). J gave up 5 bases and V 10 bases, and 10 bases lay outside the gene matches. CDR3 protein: CALHSGGAGDTQYF. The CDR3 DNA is TGTGCCCTTCACAGCGGGGGGGCCGGAGATACGCAGTATTTT.

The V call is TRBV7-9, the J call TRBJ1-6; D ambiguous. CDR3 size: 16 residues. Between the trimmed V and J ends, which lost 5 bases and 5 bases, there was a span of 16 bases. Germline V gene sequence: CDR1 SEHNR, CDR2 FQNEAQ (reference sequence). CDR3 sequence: CASSPGSGGNNSPLHF. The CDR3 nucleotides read TGTGCCAGCAGCCCCGGGTCGGGTGGAAATAATTCACCCCTCCACTTT.

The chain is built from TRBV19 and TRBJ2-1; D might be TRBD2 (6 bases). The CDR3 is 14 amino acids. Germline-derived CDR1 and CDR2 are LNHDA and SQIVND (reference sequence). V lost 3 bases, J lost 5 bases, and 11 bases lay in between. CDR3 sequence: CASSITAGNNEQFF. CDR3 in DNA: TGTGCCAGTAGTATTACCGCGGGGAACAATGAGCAGTTCTTC.

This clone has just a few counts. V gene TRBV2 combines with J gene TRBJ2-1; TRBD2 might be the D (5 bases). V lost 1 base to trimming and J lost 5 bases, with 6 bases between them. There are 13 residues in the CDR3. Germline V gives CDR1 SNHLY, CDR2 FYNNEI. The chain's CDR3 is CASSEGENNEQFF. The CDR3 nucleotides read TGTGCCAGCAGTGAAGGGGAGAACAATGAGCAGTTCTTC.

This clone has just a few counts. The CDR3 here is CASSTGQNSPLHF. CDR3 coding DNA: TGCGCCAGCAGTACGGGACAGAATTCACCCCTCCACTTT. The chain combines TRBV5-1 with TRBJ1-6; 7 bases line up with TRBD1. Per the germline V gene, CDR1 is SGHRS and CDR2 is YFSETQ. Losses at the gene ends were 5 bases for V and 7 bases for J; bases not matched to a gene: 3. This CDR3 contains 13 residues.

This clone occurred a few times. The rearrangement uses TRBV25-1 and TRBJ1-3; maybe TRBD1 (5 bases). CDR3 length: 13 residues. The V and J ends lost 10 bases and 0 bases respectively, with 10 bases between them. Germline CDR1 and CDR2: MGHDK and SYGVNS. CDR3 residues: CANKDISGNTIYF. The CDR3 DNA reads TGTGCCAACAAGGACATCTCTGGAAACACCATATATTTT. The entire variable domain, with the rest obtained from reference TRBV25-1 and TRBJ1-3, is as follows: EADIYQTPRYLVIGTGKKITLECSQTMGHDKMYWYQQDPGMELHLIHYSYGVNSTEKGDLSSESTVSRIRTEHFPLTLESARPSHTSQYLCANKDISGNTIYFGEGSWLTVV.

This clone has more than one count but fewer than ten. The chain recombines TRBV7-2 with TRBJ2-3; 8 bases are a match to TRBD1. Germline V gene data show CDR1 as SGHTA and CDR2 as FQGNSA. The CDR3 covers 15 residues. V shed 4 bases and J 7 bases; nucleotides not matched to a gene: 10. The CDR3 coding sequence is TGTGCCAGCAGCTCAGGGGGCTCCCGACGGAATACGCAGTATTTT. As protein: CASSSGGSRRNTQYF.

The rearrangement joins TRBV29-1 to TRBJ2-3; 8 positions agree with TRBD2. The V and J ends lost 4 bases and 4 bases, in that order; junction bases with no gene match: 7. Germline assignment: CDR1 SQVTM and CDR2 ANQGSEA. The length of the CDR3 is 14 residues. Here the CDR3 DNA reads TGCAGCGTTGGAAGCGGGGGCCTCGCAGATACGCAGTATTTT. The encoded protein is CSVGSGGLADTQYF.

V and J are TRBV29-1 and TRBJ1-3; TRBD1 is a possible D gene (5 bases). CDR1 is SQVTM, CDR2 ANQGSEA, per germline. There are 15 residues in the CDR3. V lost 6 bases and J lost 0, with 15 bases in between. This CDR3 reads CSVSTTVSSGNTIYF. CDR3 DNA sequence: TGCAGCGTCTCAACGACAGTGAGCTCTGGAAACACCATATATTTT.

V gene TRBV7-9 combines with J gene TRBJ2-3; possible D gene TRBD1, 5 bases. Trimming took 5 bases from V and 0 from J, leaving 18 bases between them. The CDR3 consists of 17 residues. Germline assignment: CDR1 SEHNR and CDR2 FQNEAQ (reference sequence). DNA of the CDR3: TGTGCCAGCAGCACCGGACACCAATGGGGTAGCACAGATACGCAGTATTTT. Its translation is CASSTGHQWGSTDTQYF.

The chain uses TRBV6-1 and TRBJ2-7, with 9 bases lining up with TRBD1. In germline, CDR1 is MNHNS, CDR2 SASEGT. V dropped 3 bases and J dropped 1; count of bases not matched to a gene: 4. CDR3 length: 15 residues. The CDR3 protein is CASSDPGQGSYEQYF. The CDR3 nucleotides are TGTGCCAGCAGTGACCCGGGACAGGGTTCCTACGAGCAGTACTTC.

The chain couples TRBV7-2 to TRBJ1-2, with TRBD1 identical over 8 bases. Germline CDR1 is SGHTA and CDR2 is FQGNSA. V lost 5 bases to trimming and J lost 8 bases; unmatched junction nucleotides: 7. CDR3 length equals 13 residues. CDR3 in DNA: TGTGCCAGCAGCCCTTGGACAGGGCGGGGCTACACCTTC. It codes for CASSPWTGRGYTF.

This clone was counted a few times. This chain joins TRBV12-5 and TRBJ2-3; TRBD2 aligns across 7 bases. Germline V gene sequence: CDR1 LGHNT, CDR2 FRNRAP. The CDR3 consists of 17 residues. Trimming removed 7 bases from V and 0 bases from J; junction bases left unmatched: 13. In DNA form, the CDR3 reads TGTGCTAGTGTCCGTCAGAGCGGGGCCTATAGCACAGATACGCAGTATTTT. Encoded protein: CASVRQSGAYSTDTQYF.

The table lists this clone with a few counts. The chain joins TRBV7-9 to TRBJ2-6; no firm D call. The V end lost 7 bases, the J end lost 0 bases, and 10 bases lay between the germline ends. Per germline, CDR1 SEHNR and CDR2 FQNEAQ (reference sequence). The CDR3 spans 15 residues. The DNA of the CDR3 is TGTGCCAGCAATTCCCCCCTCTCTGGGGCCAACGTCCTGACTTTC. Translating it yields CASNSPLSGANVLTF.

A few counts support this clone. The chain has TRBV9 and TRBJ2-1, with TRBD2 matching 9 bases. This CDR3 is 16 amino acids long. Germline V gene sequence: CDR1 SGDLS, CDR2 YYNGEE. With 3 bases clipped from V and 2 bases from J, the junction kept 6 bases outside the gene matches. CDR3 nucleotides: TGTGCCAGCAGCGCCTTTAGCGGGGGCCCCTACAATGAGCAGTTCTTC. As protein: CASSAFSGGPYNEQFF.

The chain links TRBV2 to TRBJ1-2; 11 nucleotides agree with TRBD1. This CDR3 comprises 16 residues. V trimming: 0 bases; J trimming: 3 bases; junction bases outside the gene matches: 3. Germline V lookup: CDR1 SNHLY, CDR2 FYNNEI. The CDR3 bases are TGTGCCAGCAGTGAAGCAGGGACAGGGGGTCACTATGGCTACACCTTC. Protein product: CASSEAGTGGHYGYTF.

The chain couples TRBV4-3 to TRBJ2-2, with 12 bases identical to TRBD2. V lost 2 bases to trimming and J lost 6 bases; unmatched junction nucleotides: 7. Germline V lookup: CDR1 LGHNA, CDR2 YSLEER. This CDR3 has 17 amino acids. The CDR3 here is CASSQPSSGGASGELFF. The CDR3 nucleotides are TGCGCCAGCAGCCAACCCTCTAGCGGGGGGGCGTCCGGGGAGCTGTTTTTT.

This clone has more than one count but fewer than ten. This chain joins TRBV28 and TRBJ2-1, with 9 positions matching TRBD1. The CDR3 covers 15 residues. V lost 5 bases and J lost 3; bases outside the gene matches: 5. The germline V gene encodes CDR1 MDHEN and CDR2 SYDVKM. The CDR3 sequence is CASSARDRDYNEQFF. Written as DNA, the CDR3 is TGTGCCAGCAGTGCCCGGGACAGGGACTACAATGAGCAGTTCTTC.

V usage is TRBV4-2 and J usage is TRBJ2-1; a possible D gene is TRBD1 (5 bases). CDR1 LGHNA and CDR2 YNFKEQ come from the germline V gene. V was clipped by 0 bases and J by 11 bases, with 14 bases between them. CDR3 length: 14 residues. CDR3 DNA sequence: TGTGCCAGCAGCCAAGAAACAGGTATTCGGAAGCAGTTCTTC. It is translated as CASSQETGIRKQFF.